The T cell receptor beta chain under discussion was sequenced for a study of T-cell reconstitution after alpha-beta-depleted transplantation in children. Unique molecular identifiers were incorporated into the prepared TCRbeta library. MiXCR was run by TCRdb on the PCR reads, yielding one entry per CDR3 protein. The table lists some 200,000 distinct CDR3 sequences, roughly 9% of them singletons. This clonotype came up many times. From germline, CDR1 is SSHAT and CDR2 FNYEAQ (reference sequence). The CDR3 contains 13 residues. V dropped 6 bases and J dropped 4 bases, with 9 bases sitting between them. This TCR derives from a human donor who donated a stem cell graft to a child with acute lymphoblastic leukemia. The input for sequencing was PBMCs from the stem cell graft donor, taken from the stem cell graft. The J gene is TRBJ2-2, the V gene TRBV7-7; D not resolved. For the CDR3, the DNA is TGTGCCAGCAGTTTGAAGAGCACCGGGGAGCTGTTTTTT. It specifies CASSLKSTGELFF.